The T cell receptor (beta chain) described here comes from a study of blood T cell repertoires in COVID-19. Study overall: T cells, B-cell-depleted T cells, or PBMCs supplied cDNA or gDNA.

Assay: immunoSEQ multiplex PCR; the TCRdb copy retains only in-frame clones and omits some. The table lists roughly 120,000 clones, 85% of them singletons, with around 13% in the top ten. Germline loops: CDR1 MNHEY, CDR2 SMNVEV (reference sequence). The CDR3 contains 13 residues. Trimming shortened V by 2 bases and J by 1 base, and 6 bases separated the two germline ends. The clonotype was recovered from a human donor in a cohort sampled during active COVID-19. The rearrangement links TRBV27 to TRBJ2-7, with D possibly matching TRBD2 (6 bases). Specimen: peripheral blood. CDR3 DNA sequence: TGTGCCAGCAGTTTACGGGGGTCCTACGAGCAGTACTTC. Its translation is CASSLRGSYEQYF.